The 23 T cell receptor beta chains given below trace back to one sample, sequenced in a study of T cell clonotyping in hematopoietic cell transplantation. The sample's time point: recipient sample about 28 days before transplant, after cytoreduction. Data came from immunoSEQ multiplex PCR; TCRdb stores just in-frame clones and leaves some out. The sample yields tens of thousands of clones, approximately 80% seen once. The sequenced sample was peripheral blood mononuclear cells, obtained before stem cell transplant. Receptors were obtained from a man in his sixties with myelodysplastic syndrome. Some clones in this sample may be carry-over from other donors' samples.

The genes are TRBV7-8 and TRBJ2-1; D gene uncertain. The CDR3 is 13 amino acids. Trimming shortened V by 0 bases and J by 6 bases, and 6 bases separated the two germline ends. The V gene's germline CDR1 is SGHVS and CDR2 FQNEAQ. CDR3 DNA sequence: TGTGCCAGCAGCTTAGCGTTCGGCAATGAGCAGTTCTTC. It is translated as CASSLAFGNEQFF. The whole variable domain, filled in from reference TRBV7-8 and TRBJ2-1, reads GAGVSQSPRYKVAKRGQDVALRCDPISGHVSLFWYQQALGQGPEFLTYFQNEAQLDKSGLPSDRFFAERPEGSVSTLKIQRTQQEDSAVYLCASSLAFGNEQFFGPGTRLTVL.

The chain joins TRBV27 to TRBJ1-2; weak D call: TRBD1 (5 bases). The CDR3 spans 13 residues. Trimming removed 2 bases from V and 11 bases from J, with 15 bases in between. Germline V gives CDR1 MNHEY, CDR2 SMNVEV (reference sequence). The CDR3 sequence: CASSLTGAREYTF. Written as DNA, the CDR3 is TGTGCCAGCAGTTTAACAGGCGCCCGGGAATACACCTTC.

The chain couples TRBV19 to TRBJ1-2; TRBD1 might be the D (5 bases). The ends were cut back, 2 bases at V and 4 bases at J, with 11 bases in the middle. Germline lookup yields CDR1 LNHDA and CDR2 SQIVND (reference sequence). This CDR3 has 14 residues. CDR3 amino acids: CASSIFGDSYGYTF. Written as DNA, the CDR3 is TGTGCCAGTAGTATATTTGGAGACAGCTATGGCTACACCTTC.

This clone was seen a handful of times. The chain uses TRBV4-3 and TRBJ1-6; D remains ambiguous. The CDR3 contains 18 residues. The germline gives CDR1 LGHNA, CDR2 YSLEER. Trimming cost V 0 bases and J 6 bases, with 18 bases left between them. The chain's CDR3 is CASSQDYVLGGINSPLHF. In DNA form, the CDR3 reads TGCGCCAGCAGCCAAGATTACGTTCTTGGTGGGATTAATTCACCCCTCCACTTT.

V is TRBV27 and J is TRBJ2-3, with D unresolved. Germline V gene sequence: CDR1 MNHEY, CDR2 SMNVEV (reference sequence). This CDR3 region has 15 residues. With 2 bases removed from V and 3 bases from J, the gap between germline ends came to 12 bases. The CDR3 sequence: CASSLVTTGTDTQYF. The CDR3 DNA reads as TGTGCCAGCAGTTTAGTCACCACCGGGACAGATACGCAGTATTTT.

CDR3 in amino acids: CASSEGSGYTF. The CDR3 nucleotides are TGTGCCAGCAGCGAGGGATCTGGCTACACCTTC. The V and J genes are TRBV9 and TRBJ1-2; D is ambiguous. Germline V gene lookup returns CDR1 SGDLS and CDR2 YYNGEE. This CDR3 has 11 amino acids. V shed 3 bases and J shed 7 bases, with 7 bases lying between them.

V is TRBV4-2 and J is TRBJ2-2, with a tentative D call TRBD1 (5 bases). CDR3 length equals 15 residues. Trimming stripped 1 base from V and 4 bases from J, with 10 bases between. Germline V gene lookup returns CDR1 LGHNA and CDR2 YNFKEQ. The CDR3, as DNA: TGTGCCAGCAGCCAAGGTGGGGCAGGCACCGGGGAGCTGTTTTTT. Translated: CASSQGGAGTGELFF.

This sequence joins TRBV28 and TRBJ1-5; unclear D gene. Germline V gives CDR1 MDHEN, CDR2 SYDVKM. This CDR3 has 15 amino acids. Trimming stripped 1 base from V and 2 bases from J, with 9 bases between. The CDR3 sequence: CASSLLGRGNQPQHF. In DNA, the CDR3 is TGTGCCAGCAGTTTATTGGGCCGGGGCAATCAGCCCCAGCATTTT.

The V and J genes are TRBV7-2 and TRBJ1-1, with D unclear. Germline-derived CDR1 and CDR2 are SGHTA and FQGNSA. CDR3 length equals 12 residues. V was cut by 3 bases and J by 1 base, with 3 bases left in between. In DNA, the CDR3 is TGTGCCAGCAGCTTCTCGAACACTGAAGCTTTCTTT. Translating gives CASSFSNTEAFF.

This clone occurred once. The V gene is TRBV30, the J gene TRBJ1-5; perhaps TRBD1 as D (5 bases). This CDR3 is built from 12 residues. Trimming cost V 4 bases and J 7 bases, with 11 bases left between them. CDR1 is GTSNPN, CDR2 SVGIG, per germline (reference sequence). The CDR3 protein is CAWNRGLQPQHF. DNA for the CDR3: TGTGCCTGGAATCGGGGGTTGCAGCCCCAGCATTTT.

This chain joins TRBV10-3 and TRBJ2-7; D gene uncertain. This CDR3 comprises 12 residues. CDR1 and CDR2 from the germline V gene are ENHRY and SYGVKD. V was shortened by 2 bases and J by 3 bases, with 5 bases between the two germline ends. CDR3 protein: CAISETSYEQYF. CDR3 bases: TGTGCCATCAGTGAGACGAGCTACGAGCAGTACTTC.

The chain links TRBV28 to TRBJ1-4, with D perhaps TRBD1 (5 bases). CDR1 is MDHEN, CDR2 SYDVKM, per germline. The CDR3 covers 14 residues. Trimming left V 5 bases short and J 4 bases short, with 11 bases between. CDR3 in DNA: TGTGCCAGCAGTCTGGGCAGGGTTAATGAAAAACTGTTTTTT. Translated, it gives CASSLGRVNEKLFF.

This clone was recorded a few times. The J gene is TRBJ1-2, the V gene TRBV15; D is perhaps TRBD1 (5 bases). Between the trimmed V and J ends, which lost 0 bases and 8 bases, there was a span of 13 bases. The germline V gene has CDR1 LNHNV and CDR2 YYDKDF (reference sequence). This CDR3 spans 14 amino acids. The CDR3 reads CATSREVDIGGYTF. CDR3 nucleotides: TGTGCCACCAGCAGAGAGGTGGACATCGGAGGCTACACCTTC. Full variable domain (remainder filled in from reference TRBV15 and TRBJ1-2): DAMVIQNPRYQVTQFGKPVTLSCSQTLNHNVMYWYQQKSSQAPKLLFHYYDKDFNNEADTPDNFQSRRPNTSFCFLDIRSPGLGDTAMYLCATSREVDIGGYTFGSGTRLTVV.

The genes are TRBV6-5 and TRBJ2-7; D remains unclear. V dropped 5 bases and J dropped 1 base, with 15 bases sitting between them. This CDR3 comprises 15 residues. CDR1 and CDR2 (germline): MNHEY, SVGAGI. The CDR3 loop is CASSIRPHHSYEQYF. CDR3 DNA sequence: TGTGCCAGCAGTATCCGCCCTCACCATTCCTACGAGCAGTACTTC.

The V gene is TRBV27, the J gene TRBJ2-7; tentatively, D is TRBD1 or TRBD2 (6 bases each). V lost 6 bases to trimming and J lost 12 bases, with 27 bases between them. Germline assignment: CDR1 MNHEY and CDR2 SMNVEV (reference sequence). This CDR3 has 15 residues. CDR3 DNA sequence: TGTGCCAGCAGACAGGGAGGATTGGTAACGGGGGAGACGTACTTC. Amino acid sequence: CASRQGGLVTGETYF.

In DNA form, the CDR3 reads TGTGCCAGCAGCCCCCAGGGATGGGGCGAAAAACTGTTTTTT. This sequence encodes CASSPQGWGEKLFF. The chain combines TRBV7-8 with TRBJ1-4, with a weak D call TRBD1 (5 bases). CDR1 SGHVS and CDR2 FQNEAQ come from the germline V gene. The CDR3 spans 14 residues. V dropped 5 bases and J dropped 8 bases, with 15 bases sitting between them. Based on the CDR3 plus reference TRBV7-8 and TRBJ1-4, the full variable domain is GAGVSQSPRYKVAKRGQDVALRCDPISGHVSLFWYQQALGQGPEFLTYFQNEAQLDKSGLPSDRFFAERPEGSVSTLKIQRTQQEDSAVYLCASSPQGWGEKLFFGSGTQLSVL.

V and J are TRBV5-1 and TRBJ2-3; 9 nucleotides align to TRBD2. The junction had 1 base not matched to a gene; V was cut back by 2 bases and J by 0 bases. The germline CDR1 and CDR2 sequences are SGHRS and YFSETQ. The CDR3 has 15 residues. The CDR3 DNA reads TGCGCCAGCAGCTTTAGCGGGGGAAGCACAGATACGCAGTATTTT. Its protein product is CASSFSGGSTDTQYF.

The genes are TRBV11-2 and TRBJ1-1, with 8 bases fitting TRBD1. The germline V gene has CDR1 SGHAT and CDR2 FQNNGV. CDR3 length equals 16 residues. With V trimmed by 4 bases and J by 0 bases, 7 bases remained unmatched. CDR3 sequence: CASSSIRGRLNTEAFF. The CDR3 DNA is TGTGCCAGCAGCTCTATCAGGGGGCGCTTGAACACTGAAGCTTTCTTT.

V gene TRBV19 combines with J gene TRBJ2-5, with D maybe TRBD2 (6 bases). V was trimmed by 3 bases and J by 5 bases, leaving 10 bases between them. This CDR3 comprises 13 residues. Germline CDR1 reads LNHDA; CDR2 reads SQIVND (reference sequence). The CDR3 nucleotides are TGTGCCAGTAGTATGGGGGGATGGGAGACCCAGTACTTC. Translated, it gives CASSMGGWETQYF.

The chain employs TRBV5-1 and TRBJ2-1; 11 nucleotides line up with TRBD1. The CDR3 consists of 19 residues. V was pared by 0 bases and J by 12 bases, with 20 bases of the junction left unmatched. CDR1 and CDR2 from the germline V gene are SGHRS and YFSETQ. CDR3 sequence: CASSLAEYHRTGGLSRQFF. CDR3 nucleotides: TGCGCCAGCAGCTTGGCTGAATATCACAGGACAGGGGGCCTTAGCCGGCAGTTCTTC.

The chain combines TRBV29-1 with TRBJ2-2; D assignment may be TRBD1 or TRBD2 (5 bases each). CDR1 and CDR2 from the germline V gene are SQVTM and ANQGSEA. V was clipped by 4 bases and J by 6 bases, with 15 bases between them. The CDR3 spans 14 residues. For the CDR3, the DNA is TGCAGCGTTGTGAGGGACCCAGCCGCCGGGGAGCTGTTTTTT. The encoded protein is CSVVRDPAAGELFF.

V is TRBV6-4 and J is TRBJ2-1; TRBD2 matches at 10 bases. Per the germline V gene, CDR1 is MRHNA and CDR2 is SNTAGT. CDR3 size: 15 residues. Trimming removed 2 bases from V and 5 bases from J; junction bases left unmatched: 3. The CDR3 sequence is CASSDTLAGNNEQFF. In DNA, the CDR3 is TGTGCCAGCAGTGACACACTAGCGGGAAACAATGAGCAGTTCTTC.

The genes are TRBV11-2 and TRBJ2-7, with D unresolved. Germline values: CDR1 SGHAT, CDR2 FQNNGV. Trimming removed 6 bases from V and 9 bases from J, with 12 bases in between. The CDR3 contains 11 residues. CDR3 loop: CASSNEGWQYF. CDR3 in DNA: TGTGCCAGCAGTAATGAAGGGTGGCAGTACTTC.